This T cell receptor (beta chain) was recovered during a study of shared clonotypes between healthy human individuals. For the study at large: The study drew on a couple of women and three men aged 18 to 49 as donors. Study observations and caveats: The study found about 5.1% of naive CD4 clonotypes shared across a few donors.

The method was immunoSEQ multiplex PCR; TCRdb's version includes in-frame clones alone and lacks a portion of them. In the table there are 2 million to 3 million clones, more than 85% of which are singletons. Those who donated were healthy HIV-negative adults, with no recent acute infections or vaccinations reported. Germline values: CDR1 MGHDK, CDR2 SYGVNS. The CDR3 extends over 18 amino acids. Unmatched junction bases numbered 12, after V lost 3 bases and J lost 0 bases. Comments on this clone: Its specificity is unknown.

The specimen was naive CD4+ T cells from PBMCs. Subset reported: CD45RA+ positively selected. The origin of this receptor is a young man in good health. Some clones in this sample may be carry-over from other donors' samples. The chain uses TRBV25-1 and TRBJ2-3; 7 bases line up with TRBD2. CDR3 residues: CASSDPRTAGLSTDTQYF. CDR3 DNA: TGTGCCAGCAGTGACCCCCGTACAGCGGGACTCAGCACAGATACGCAGTATTTT. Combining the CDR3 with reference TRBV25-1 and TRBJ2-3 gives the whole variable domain EADIYQTPRYLVIGTGKKITLECSQTMGHDKMYWYQQDPGMELHLIHYSYGVNSTEKGDLSSESTVSRIRTEHFPLTLESARPSHTSQYLCASSDPRTAGLSTDTQYFGPGTRLTVL.